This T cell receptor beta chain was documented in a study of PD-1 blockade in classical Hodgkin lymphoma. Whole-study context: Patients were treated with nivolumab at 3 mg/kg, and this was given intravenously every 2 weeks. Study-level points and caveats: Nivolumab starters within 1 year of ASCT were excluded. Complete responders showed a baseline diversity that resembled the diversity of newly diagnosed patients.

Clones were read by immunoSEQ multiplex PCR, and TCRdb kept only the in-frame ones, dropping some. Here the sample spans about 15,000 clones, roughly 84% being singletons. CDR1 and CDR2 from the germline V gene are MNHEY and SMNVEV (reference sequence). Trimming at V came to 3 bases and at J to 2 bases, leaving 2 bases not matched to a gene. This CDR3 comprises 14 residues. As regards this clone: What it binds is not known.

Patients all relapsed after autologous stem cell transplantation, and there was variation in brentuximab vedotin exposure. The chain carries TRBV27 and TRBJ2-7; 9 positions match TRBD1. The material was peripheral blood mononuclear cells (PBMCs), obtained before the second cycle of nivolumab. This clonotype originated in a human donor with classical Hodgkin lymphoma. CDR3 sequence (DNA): TGTGCCAGCAGTTTCAGGGACAGGGCCTACGAGCAGTACTTC. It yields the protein CASSFRDRAYEQYF.